Listed below are T cell receptor beta chains from one sample, sequenced in a study of blood T cells in healthy people across ages. TCRdb reanalysed the 5' RACE reads using MiXCR and keeps one entry per CDR3 protein. The sample holds around 1,000,000 distinct CDR3 sequences, about 23% seen once. These data were likewise used in another study, on T cells of mothers and their children.

The sample consisted of blood. Every receptor here comes from a girl aged 2-10 years in good health. Each CDR3 is given with its conserved first and last residue. D genes are given only for firm matches. Not all rows give a size; the values are once, few, many and, for expanded clones, a class.

j_gene	abundance	d_gene	v_gene	CDR3aa	CDR3nt
TRBJ2-2	.	.	TRBV5-1	CASSLEGGGELSF	TGCGCCAGCAGCTTGGAAGGGGGCGGGGAGCTGTCTTTT
TRBJ2-5	few	.	TRBV24-1	CATSDFRETQYF	TGTGCCACCAGTGATTTTCGTGAGACCCAGTACTTC
TRBJ2-7	many	.	TRBV4-2	CASSQGTDYEQYF	TGTGCCAGCAGCCAAGGGACAGACTACGAGCAGTACTTC
TRBJ1-2	.	.	TRBV7-9	CASSFGSHPYGYTF	TGTGCCAGCAGCTTCGGTAGCCATCCTTATGGCTACACCTTC
TRBJ2-4	.	TRBD2	TRBV7-3	CASRFRLAEAKNIQYF	TGTGCCAGCAGGTTTCGACTAGCAGAAGCCAAAAACATTCAGTACTTC
TRBJ2-1	few	TRBD2	TRBV6-6	CASRARLAGTNEQFF	TGTGCCAGCAGAGCCCGACTAGCGGGGACCAATGAGCAGTTCTTC
TRBJ2-5	.	.	TRBV5-6	CASSLKGEETQYF	TGTGCCAGCAGCTTAAAAGGGGAAGAGACCCAGTACTTC
TRBJ1-1	.	.	TRBV6-5	CASRVGSFDTEAFF	TGTGCCAGCAGAGTTGGAAGTTTCGACACTGAAGCTTTCTTT
TRBJ1-2	few	.	TRBV28	CASSLSLPDPGVYGYTF	TGTGCCAGCAGTTTATCCCTCCCAGACCCGGGGGTCTATGGCTACACCTTC
TRBJ2-1	.	TRBD1	TRBV9	CASSAPGQGADEQFF	TGTGCCAGCAGCGCCCCGGGACAGGGGGCCGATGAGCAGTTCTTC
TRBJ1-6	few	.	TRBV5-6	CASSSGTMSPLHF	TGTGCCAGCAGCTCCGGGACAATGTCACCCCTCCACTTT
TRBJ2-1	.	TRBD2	TRBV20-1	CSAIGGSGGYNEQFF	TGCAGTGCTATTGGGGGTAGCGGGGGTTACAATGAGCAGTTCTTC
TRBJ2-5	.	.	TRBV5-1	CASSLIGTERETQYF	TGCGCCAGCAGCCTGATCGGGACCGAGAGGGAGACCCAGTACTTC
TRBJ1-1	.	.	TRBV12-3/TRBV12-4	CASSLAGENTEAFF	TGTGCCAGCAGTTTAGCAGGTGAGAACACTGAAGCTTTCTTT
TRBJ2-1	few	TRBD2	TRBV7-9	CASSSILAGIYNEQFF	TGTGCCAGCAGCTCCATACTAGCGGGAATTTACAATGAGCAGTTCTTC
TRBJ2-1	few	.	TRBV2	CASRVSAELENNEQFF	TGTGCCAGCAGAGTCAGTGCGGAATTGGAAAACAATGAGCAGTTCTTC
TRBJ2-5	once	TRBD1	TRBV25-1	CASSEAGDRYQETQYF	TGTGCCAGCAGTGAAGCCGGGGACAGGTACCAAGAGACCCAGTACTTC
TRBJ2-7	.	.	TRBV9	CASSVGAGPYEQYF	TGTGCCAGCAGCGTAGGGGCAGGCCCCTACGAGCAGTACTTC
TRBJ2-3	.	.	TRBV12-3/TRBV12-4	CASTLLAPGTRLSTDTQYF	TGTGCCAGCACCCTTCTAGCCCCCGGGACCAGGTTGAGCACAGATACGCAGTATTTT
TRBJ2-7	.	TRBD2	TRBV2	CASSPGLAGGAVGYEQYF	TGTGCCAGCAGTCCGGGACTAGCGGGAGGAGCCGTAGGTTACGAGCAGTACTTC
TRBJ2-5	.	.	TRBV12-3/TRBV12-4	CASSPWAETQYF	TGTGCCAGCAGCCCATGGGCAGAGACCCAGTACTTC
TRBJ1-4	few	.	TRBV7-9	CASSSPGRTTNEKLFF	TGTGCCAGCAGCTCACCGGGACGGACGACTAATGAAAAACTGTTTTTT
TRBJ2-3	.	.	TRBV12-3/TRBV12-4	CASSLNSLTDTQYF	TGTGCCAGCAGTTTAAACTCCCTCACAGATACGCAGTATTTT
TRBJ1-4	.	TRBD1	TRBV29-1	CSVGDRVGEKLFF	TGCAGCGTTGGAGACAGGGTAGGGGAAAAACTGTTTTTT
TRBJ2-2	few	.	TRBV24-1	CATRSEENTGELFF	TGTGCCACCAGGTCAGAGGAGAACACCGGGGAGCTGTTTTTT
TRBJ2-3	.	.	TRBV7-2	CACSPQGTQYF	TGTGCCTGCAGCCCACAGGGTACGCAGTATTTT
TRBJ2-5	.	TRBD1	TRBV5-1	CASSLVDRAFQETQYF	TGCGCCAGCAGCTTGGTTGACAGGGCATTCCAAGAGACCCAGTACTTC
TRBJ2-7	.	.	TRBV10-3	CAISEDSPYEQYF	TGTGCCATCAGTGAGGACAGCCCCTACGAGCAGTACTTC
TRBJ1-5	.	.	TRBV20-1	CSASAGGQPQHF	TGCAGTGCTAGTGCGGGAGGTCAGCCCCAGCATTTT
TRBJ2-7	.	.	TRBV7-2	CASSLFSQGPLYEQYF	TGTGCCAGCAGCTTATTTTCGCAGGGGCCTCTTTACGAGCAGTACTTC
TRBJ2-6	.	TRBD2	TRBV20-1	CSAREGGAGANVLTF	TGCAGTGCTAGAGAGGGAGGGGCGGGGGCCAACGTCCTGACTTTC
TRBJ1-4	.	.	TRBV20-1	CSGKGSEKLFF	TGCAGTGGTAAAGGGAGTGAAAAACTGTTTTTT
TRBJ2-3	.	.	TRBV28	CASSFPGTGMTDTQYF	TGTGCCAGCAGTTTCCCAGGGACTGGGATGACAGATACGCAGTATTTT